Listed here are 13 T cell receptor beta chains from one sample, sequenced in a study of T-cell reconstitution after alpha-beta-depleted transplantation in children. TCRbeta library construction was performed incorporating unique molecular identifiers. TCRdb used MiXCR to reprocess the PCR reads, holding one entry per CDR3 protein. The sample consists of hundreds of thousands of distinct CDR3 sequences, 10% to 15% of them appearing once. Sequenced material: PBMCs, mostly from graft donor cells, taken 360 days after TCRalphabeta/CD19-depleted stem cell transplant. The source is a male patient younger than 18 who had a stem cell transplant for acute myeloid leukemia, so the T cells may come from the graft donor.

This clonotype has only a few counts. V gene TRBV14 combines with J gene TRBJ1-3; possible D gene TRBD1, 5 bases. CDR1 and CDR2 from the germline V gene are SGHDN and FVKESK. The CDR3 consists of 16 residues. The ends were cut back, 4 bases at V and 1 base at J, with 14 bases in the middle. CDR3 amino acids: CASSLIQGGSGNTIYF. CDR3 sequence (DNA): TGTGCCAGCAGCCTGATCCAGGGAGGGTCTGGAAACACCATATATTTT. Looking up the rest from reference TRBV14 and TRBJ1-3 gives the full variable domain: EAGVTQFPSHSVIEKGQTVTLRCDPISGHDNLYWYRRVMGKEIKFLLHFVKESKQDESGMPNNRFLAERTGGTYSTLKVQPAELEDSGVYFCASSLIQGGSGNTIYFGEGSWLTVV.

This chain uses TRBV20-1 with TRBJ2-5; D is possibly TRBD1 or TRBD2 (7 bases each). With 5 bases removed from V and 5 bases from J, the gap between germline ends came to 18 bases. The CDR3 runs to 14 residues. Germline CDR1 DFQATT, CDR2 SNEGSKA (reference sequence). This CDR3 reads CSADDREGPETQYF. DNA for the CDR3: TGCAGTGCTGACGACAGGGAGGGACCCGAGACCCAGTACTTC.

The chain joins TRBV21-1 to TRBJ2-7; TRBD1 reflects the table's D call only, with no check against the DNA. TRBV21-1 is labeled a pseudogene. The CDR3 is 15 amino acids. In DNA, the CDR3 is TGTGCCAGCGGGGGACAGGGGACGACCTACTCCGAGCAGTACTTC. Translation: CASGGQGTTYSEQYF.

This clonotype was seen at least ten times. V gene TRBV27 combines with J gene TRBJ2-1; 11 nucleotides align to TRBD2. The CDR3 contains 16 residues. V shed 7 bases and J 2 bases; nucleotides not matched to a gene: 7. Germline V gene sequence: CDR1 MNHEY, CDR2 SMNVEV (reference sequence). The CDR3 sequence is CASTSASGRTYNEQFF. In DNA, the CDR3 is TGTGCCAGCACTTCAGCTAGCGGGAGGACCTACAATGAGCAGTTCTTC.

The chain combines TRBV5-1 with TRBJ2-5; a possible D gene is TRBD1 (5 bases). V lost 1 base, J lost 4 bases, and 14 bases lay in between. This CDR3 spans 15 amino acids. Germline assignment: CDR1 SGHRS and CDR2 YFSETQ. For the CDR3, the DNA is TGCGCCAGCAGCTTGAGCCCAGGGATGGGAGAGACCCAGTACTTC. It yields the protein CASSLSPGMGETQYF.

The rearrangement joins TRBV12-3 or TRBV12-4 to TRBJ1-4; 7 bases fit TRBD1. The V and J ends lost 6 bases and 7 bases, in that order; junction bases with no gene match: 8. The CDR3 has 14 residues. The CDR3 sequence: CASSPDRDGEKLFF. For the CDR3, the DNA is TGTGCCAGCAGCCCCGACAGGGATGGTGAAAAACTGTTTTTT.

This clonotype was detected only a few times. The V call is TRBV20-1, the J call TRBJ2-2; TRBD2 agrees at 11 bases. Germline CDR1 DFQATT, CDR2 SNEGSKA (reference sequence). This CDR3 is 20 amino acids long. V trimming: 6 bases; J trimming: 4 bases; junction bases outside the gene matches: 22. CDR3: CSALPDRGTSGAQVTGELFF. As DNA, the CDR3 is TGCAGTGCGCTCCCCGACAGGGGGACTAGCGGAGCCCAGGTCACCGGGGAGCTGTTTTTT.

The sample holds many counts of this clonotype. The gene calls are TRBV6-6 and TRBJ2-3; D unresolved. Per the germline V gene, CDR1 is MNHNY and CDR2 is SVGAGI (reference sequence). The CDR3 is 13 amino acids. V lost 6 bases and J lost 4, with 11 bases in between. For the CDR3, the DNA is TGTGCCAGCAGGCAAGTGATTGCAGATACGCAGTATTTT. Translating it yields CASRQVIADTQYF.

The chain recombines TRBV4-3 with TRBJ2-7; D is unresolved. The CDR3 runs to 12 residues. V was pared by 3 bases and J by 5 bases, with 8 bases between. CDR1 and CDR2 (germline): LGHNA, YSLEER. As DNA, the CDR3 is TGCGCCAGCAGCCAGCCGCTCCACGAGCAGTACTTC. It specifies CASSQPLHEQYF.

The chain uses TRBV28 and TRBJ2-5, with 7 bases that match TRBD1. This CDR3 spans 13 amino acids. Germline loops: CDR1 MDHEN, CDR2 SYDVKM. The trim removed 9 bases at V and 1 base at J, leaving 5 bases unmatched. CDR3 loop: CARVGGRQETQYF. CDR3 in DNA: TGTGCCAGGGTAGGGGGCCGCCAAGAGACCCAGTACTTC.

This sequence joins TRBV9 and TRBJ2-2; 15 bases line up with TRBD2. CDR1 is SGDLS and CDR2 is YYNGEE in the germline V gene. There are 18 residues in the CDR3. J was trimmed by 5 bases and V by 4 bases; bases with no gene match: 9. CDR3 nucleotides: TGTGCCAGCAGCCGTGCGGGACTAGCGGGAGGAGGTACCGGGGAGCTGTTTTTT. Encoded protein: CASSRAGLAGGGTGELFF.

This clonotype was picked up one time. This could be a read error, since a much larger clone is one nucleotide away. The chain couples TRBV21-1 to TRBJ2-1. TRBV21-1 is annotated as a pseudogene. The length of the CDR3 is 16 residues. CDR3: CVRTRTGGASYNEQFF. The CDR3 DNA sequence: TGTGTCAGGACGCGAACTGGCGGAGCATCCTACAATGAGCAGTTCTTC.

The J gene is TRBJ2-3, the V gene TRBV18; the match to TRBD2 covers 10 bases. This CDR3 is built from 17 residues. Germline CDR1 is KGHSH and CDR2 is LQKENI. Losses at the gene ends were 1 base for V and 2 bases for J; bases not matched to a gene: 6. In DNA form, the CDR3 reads TGTGCCAGCTCACCACTGGGACTAGCGTCTTACACAGATACGCAGTATTTT. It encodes CASSPLGLASYTDTQYF.